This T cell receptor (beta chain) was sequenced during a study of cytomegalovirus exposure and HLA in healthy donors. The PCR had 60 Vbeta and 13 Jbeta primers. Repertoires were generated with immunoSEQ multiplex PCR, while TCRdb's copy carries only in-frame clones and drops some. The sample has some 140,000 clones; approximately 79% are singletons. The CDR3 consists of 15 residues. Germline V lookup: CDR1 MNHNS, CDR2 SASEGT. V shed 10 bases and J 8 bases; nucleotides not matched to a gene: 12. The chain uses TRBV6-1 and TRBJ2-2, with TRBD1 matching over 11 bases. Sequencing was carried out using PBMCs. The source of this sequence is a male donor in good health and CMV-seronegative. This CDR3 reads CATCQGQGVIGELFF. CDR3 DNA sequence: TGTGCCACCTGCCAGGGACAGGGGGTTATTGGGGAGCTGTTTTTT.